The 19 T cell receptor beta chains below come from one sample, sequenced in a study of post-analysis software for immune sequencing data. cDNA libraries for TCR beta contained unique molecular identifiers. One entry per CDR3 protein, called by TCRdb with MiXCR from the PCR reads. The sample yields 820,000 or so distinct CDR3 sequences, roughly 50% seen once. These TCRs are of unknown antigen specificity. General study points: Patients showed TRBV5-6, TRBV5-1 and TRBV20-1 among about five TRBV segments more frequent than in controls.

The sequenced sample consisted of blood. These receptors all stem from a girl under 18 with multiple sclerosis.

The chain recombines TRBV5-1 with TRBJ1-1, with TRBD1 identical over 9 bases. Losses at the gene ends were 0 bases for V and 4 bases for J; bases not matched to a gene: 7. The CDR3 is made up of 16 amino acids. Germline V gene lookup returns CDR1 SGHRS and CDR2 YFSETQ. CDR3 DNA sequence: TGCGCCAGCAGCTTGGCTATCGCGGGACAGGGCACTGAAGCTTTCTTT. As protein: CASSLAIAGQGTEAFF.

V and J are TRBV21-1 and TRBJ2-7. TRBV21-1 is reported as a pseudogene. The CDR3 runs 17 residues. The CDR3 region has the DNA TGTGCCAGCAGCAAAGAGAGCCAATCCGAAAGTTCCTACGAGCAGTACTTC. Translated, it gives CASSKESQSESSYEQYF.

The chain links TRBV12-3 or TRBV12-4 to TRBJ2-4; 8 bases line up with TRBD1. The J call may be mistaken, given a closer DNA end match to TRBJ2-7. The CDR3 loop spans 12 amino acids. The CDR3 loop is CARGQGTYEQYF. The CDR3 DNA reads TGTGCCAGAGGACAGGGAACTTACGAGCAGTACTTC.

J is TRBJ2-5 and V is TRBV14; 7 bases line up with TRBD2. CDR3 size: 16 residues. Germline assignment: CDR1 SGHDN and CDR2 FVKESK. The J segment lost 0 bases and the V segment lost 4 bases, leaving 8 bases of the junction unmatched. The CDR3 DNA is TGTGCCAGCAGCCTCTGGGACCTAGCGGACCAAGAGACCCAGTACTTC. Encoded protein: CASSLWDLADQETQYF.

The chain uses TRBV29-1 and TRBJ2-1; 10 bases line up with TRBD1. Losses at the gene ends were 1 base for V and 6 bases for J; bases not matched to a gene: 6. The CDR3 length is 15 residues. The germline CDR1 and CDR2 sequences are SQVTM and ANQGSEA. The CDR3 bases are TGCAGCGTTGAAGCCCGGGACAGGGGTCCCAATGAGCAGTTCTTC. Protein: CSVEARDRGPNEQFF.

The chain is built from TRBV6-2 or TRBV6-3 and TRBJ2-3; TRBD2 agrees at 7 bases. CDR3 length equals 15 residues. Germline CDR1 reads MNHEY; CDR2 reads SVGEGT. After removal of 4 bases from V and 2 bases from J, the junction contained 6 bases not matched to a gene. The DNA of the CDR3 is TGTGCCAGCAGTTCAGCGGGGAGCATCACAGATACGCAGTATTTT. Translation gives CASSSAGSITDTQYF.

This chain joins TRBV4-1 and TRBJ1-1; TRBD1 agrees at 7 bases. The CDR3 is 23 residues long. CDR1 and CDR2 from the germline V gene are MGHRA and YSYEKL. V shed 0 bases and J 3 bases; nucleotides not matched to a gene: 28. CDR3 amino acids: CASSQDKIDGDRDFLGGDTEAFF. The DNA of the CDR3 is TGCGCCAGCAGCCAAGATAAGATTGACGGAGACAGGGACTTCCTCGGCGGTGACACTGAAGCTTTCTTT.

This clonotype occurred a few times. Sequence at one end of the junction differs from germline and may be a read error. The genes are TRBV20-1 and TRBJ2-3; D gene ambiguous. The CDR3 totals 14 residues. Germline V gene sequence: CDR1 DFQATT, CDR2 SNEGSKA (reference sequence). The CDR3 is CSAPPRAHTDTQYF. The CDR3 DNA follows: TGCAGTGCTCCGCCAAGAGCGCACACAGATACGCAATATTTT.

The chain carries TRBV5-1 and TRBJ2-7; 10 positions match TRBD2. The CDR3 length is 17 residues. Germline assignment: CDR1 SGHRS and CDR2 YFSETQ. Trimming at V came to 4 bases and at J to 1 base, leaving 11 bases not matched to a gene. The CDR3, as DNA: TGCGCCAGCAGCCCAAGCCAGAGCGGGGGGGGATCCTACGAGCAGTACTTC. Translating it yields CASSPSQSGGGSYEQYF.

This chain uses TRBV6-2 or TRBV6-3 with TRBJ2-7, with TRBD1 matching 12 bases. This CDR3 comprises 20 residues. Germline lookup yields CDR1 MNHEY and CDR2 SVGEGT. V dropped 2 bases and J dropped 2; count of bases not matched to a gene: 16. The CDR3 sequence: CASSYVGAGDRGRGTYEQYF. DNA of the CDR3: TGTGCCAGCAGTTACGTTGGGGCCGGGGACAGGGGGCGAGGCACCTACGAGCAGTACTTC.

In its sample, this clonotype was seen once. The V gene is TRBV12-3 or TRBV12-4, the J gene TRBJ2-7; the match to TRBD1 covers 10 bases. With 4 bases clipped from V and 4 bases from J, the junction kept 4 bases outside the gene matches. This CDR3 has 14 residues. The CDR3 region is CASSWTGGKYEQYF. The CDR3 coding sequence is TGTGCCAGCAGTTGGACAGGGGGGAAATACGAGCAGTACTTC.

The table lists this clonotype with a few counts. This chain uses TRBV20-1 with TRBJ2-1, with D perhaps TRBD2 (5 bases). Trimming stripped 3 bases from V and 0 bases from J, with 15 bases between. Germline V lookup: CDR1 DFQATT, CDR2 SNEGSKA (reference sequence). The CDR3 is 16 residues long. CDR3 loop: CSASWRRRSSYNEQFF. The CDR3 DNA reads TGCAGTGCTAGTTGGAGGCGCAGGAGCTCCTACAATGAGCAGTTCTTC.

V gene TRBV5-1 combines with J gene TRBJ2-4, with 10 bases that match TRBD2. The CDR3 covers 15 residues. V gave up 2 bases and J gave up 7 bases; unmatched junction bases: 6. Germline V lookup: CDR1 SGHRS, CDR2 YFSETQ. CDR3 in amino acids: CASSFFLAGENIQYF. The CDR3 DNA sequence: TGCGCCAGCAGCTTCTTCCTAGCGGGGGAGAACATTCAGTACTTC. Full variable domain (missing parts from reference TRBV5-1 and TRBJ2-4): KAGVTQTPRYLIKTRGQQVTLSCSPISGHRSVSWYQQTPGQGLQFLFEYFSETQRNKGNFPGRFSGRQFSNSRSEMNVSTLELGDSALYLCASSFFLAGENIQYFGAGTRLSVL.

The J gene is TRBJ2-7, the V gene TRBV6-2 or TRBV6-3; D ambiguous. CDR1 and CDR2 (germline): MNHEY, SVGEGT. The CDR3 is 15 residues long. The germline V and J ends were trimmed by 2 bases and 2 bases, with 13 bases remaining between them. CDR3: CASSYDGGTTYEQYF. CDR3 nucleotides: TGTGCCAGCAGTTACGATGGCGGTACAACCTACGAGCAGTACTTC.

This sequence joins TRBV20-1 and TRBJ2-3; D gene unclear. Germline V lookup: CDR1 DFQATT, CDR2 SNEGSKA (reference sequence). The CDR3 spans 13 residues. V lost 1 base and J 2 bases, leaving 7 bases between the germline ends. Here the CDR3 DNA reads TGCAGTGCTAGAGTGGCGGTCACAGATACGCAGTATTTT. It is translated as CSARVAVTDTQYF.

The rearrangement uses TRBV7-8 and TRBJ2-5, with 9 positions matching TRBD1. The junction had 10 bases not matched to a gene; V was cut back by 7 bases and J by 1 base. Germline V gene data show CDR1 as SGHVS and CDR2 as FQNEAQ. This CDR3 is built from 16 residues. As DNA, the CDR3 is TGTGCCAGCATCTTCCTTCGGACAGGGGTCCAAGAGACCCAGTACTTC. Amino acids: CASIFLRTGVQETQYF.

The genes are TRBV27 and TRBJ2-1, with 9 positions matching TRBD2. CDR1 and CDR2 (germline): MNHEY, SMNVEV (reference sequence). CDR3 length equals 15 residues. Trimming at V came to 4 bases and at J to 4 bases, leaving 5 bases not matched to a gene. The CDR3 loop is CASSSLAGLYNEQFF. CDR3 in DNA: TGTGCCAGCAGTTCGCTAGCGGGACTTTACAATGAGCAGTTCTTC.

V gene TRBV5-1 combines with J gene TRBJ1-2; the match to TRBD1 covers 10 bases. The V gene end was trimmed by 4 bases and the J gene end by 6 bases; junction bases not matched to a gene: 3. Germline V gene data show CDR1 as SGHRS and CDR2 as YFSETQ. The CDR3 consists of 13 residues. The CDR3 bases are TGCGCCAGCAGCATCGGGACAGGGGATGGCTACACCTTC. Encoded protein: CASSIGTGDGYTF.

As regards this clonotype: The junction differs from germline at one of its ends, possibly a read error. The chain employs TRBV7-9 and TRBJ2-4; D is possibly TRBD1 (6 bases). This CDR3 region has 15 residues. Germline V gene sequence: CDR1 SEHNR, CDR2 FQNEAQ (reference sequence). The CDR3 spells CASSPSRGPKNIRYF. In nucleotides, the CDR3 is TGTGCCAGCAGCCCCTCCAGGGGCCCCAAAAACATTCGGTACTTC.